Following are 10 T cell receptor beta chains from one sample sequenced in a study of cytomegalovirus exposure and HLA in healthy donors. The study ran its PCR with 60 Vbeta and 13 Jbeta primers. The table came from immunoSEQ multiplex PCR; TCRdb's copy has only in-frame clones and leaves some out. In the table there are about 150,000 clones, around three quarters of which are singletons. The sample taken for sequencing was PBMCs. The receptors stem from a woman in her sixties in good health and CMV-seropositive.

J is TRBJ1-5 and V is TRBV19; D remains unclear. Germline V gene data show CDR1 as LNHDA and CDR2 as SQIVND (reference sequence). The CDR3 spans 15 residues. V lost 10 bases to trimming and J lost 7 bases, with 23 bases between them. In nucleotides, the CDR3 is TGTGCCACAACCGGCGAGGGTGGGGTTTGGCAGCCCCAGCATTTT. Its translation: CATTGEGGVWQPQHF.

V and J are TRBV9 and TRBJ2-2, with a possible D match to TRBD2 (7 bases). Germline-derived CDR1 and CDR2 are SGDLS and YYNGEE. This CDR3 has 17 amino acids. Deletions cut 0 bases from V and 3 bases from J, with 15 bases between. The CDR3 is CASSVGGGASYTGELFF. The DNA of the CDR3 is TGTGCCAGCAGCGTAGGTGGGGGGGCCAGCTACACCGGGGAGCTGTTTTTT.

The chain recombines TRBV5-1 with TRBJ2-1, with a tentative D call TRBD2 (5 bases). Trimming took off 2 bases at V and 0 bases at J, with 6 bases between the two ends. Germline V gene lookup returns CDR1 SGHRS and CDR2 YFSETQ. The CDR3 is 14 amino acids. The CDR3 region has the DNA TGCGCCAGCAGCTTAGCGGACTCCTACAATGAGCAGTTCTTC. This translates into CASSLADSYNEQFF.

CDR3 sequence reads: CAWRFQGPTDGYTF. The DNA for the CDR3 is TGTGCCTGGAGGTTTCAGGGGCCCACTGATGGCTACACCTTC. The genes are TRBV30 and TRBJ1-2; D possibly corresponds to TRBD1 (6 bases). The CDR3 is 14 amino acids. The germline V gene encodes CDR1 GTSNPN and CDR2 SVGIG (reference sequence). V was clipped by 3 bases and J by 6 bases, with 17 bases between them.

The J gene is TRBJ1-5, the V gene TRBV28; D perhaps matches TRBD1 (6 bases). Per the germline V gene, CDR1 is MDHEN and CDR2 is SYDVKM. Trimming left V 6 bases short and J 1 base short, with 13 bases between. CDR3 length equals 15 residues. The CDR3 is CASRGADRSNQPQHF. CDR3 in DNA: TGTGCCAGCAGGGGGGCGGATAGGAGCAATCAGCCCCAGCATTTT.

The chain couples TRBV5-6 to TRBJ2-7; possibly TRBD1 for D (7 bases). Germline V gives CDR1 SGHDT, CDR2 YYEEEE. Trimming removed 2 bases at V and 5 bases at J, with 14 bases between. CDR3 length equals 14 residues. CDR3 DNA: TGTGCCAGCAGCTTATGGCAGGGGGGACACGAGCAGTACTTC. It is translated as CASSLWQGGHEQYF. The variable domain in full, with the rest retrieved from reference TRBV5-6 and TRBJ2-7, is DAGVTQSPTHLIKTRGQQVTLRCSPKSGHDTVSWYQQALGQGPQFIFQYYEEEERQRGNFPDRFSGHQFPNYSSELNVNALLLGDSALYLCASSLWQGGHEQYFGPGTRLTVT.

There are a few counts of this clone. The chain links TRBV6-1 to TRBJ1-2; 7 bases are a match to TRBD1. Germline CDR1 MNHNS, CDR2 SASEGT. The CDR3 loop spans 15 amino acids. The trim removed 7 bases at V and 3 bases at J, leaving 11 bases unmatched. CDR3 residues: CASKTRDRSDYGYTF. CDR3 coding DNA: TGTGCCAGCAAAACCCGGGACAGAAGTGACTATGGCTACACCTTC.

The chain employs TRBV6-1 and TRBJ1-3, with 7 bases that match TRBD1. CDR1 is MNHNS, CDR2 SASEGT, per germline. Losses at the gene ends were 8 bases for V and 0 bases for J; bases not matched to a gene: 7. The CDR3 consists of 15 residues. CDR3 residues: CASLGQDSSGNTIYF. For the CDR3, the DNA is TGTGCCAGCCTCGGACAGGATAGCTCTGGAAACACCATATATTTT.

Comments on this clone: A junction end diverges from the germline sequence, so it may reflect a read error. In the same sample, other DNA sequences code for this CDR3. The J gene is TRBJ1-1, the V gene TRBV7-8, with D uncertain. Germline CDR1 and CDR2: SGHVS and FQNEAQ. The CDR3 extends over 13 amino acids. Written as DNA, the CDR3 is TGTGCCAGCAGCTTAATACAGAACACTGAAGCCTTCTTT. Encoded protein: CASSLIQNTEAFF. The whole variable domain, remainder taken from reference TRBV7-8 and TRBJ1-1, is GAGVSQSPRYKVAKRGQDVALRCDPISGHVSLFWYQQALGQGPEFLTYFQNEAQLDKSGLPSDRFFAERPEGSVSTLKIQRTQQEDSAVYLCASSLIQNTEAFFGQGTRLTVV.

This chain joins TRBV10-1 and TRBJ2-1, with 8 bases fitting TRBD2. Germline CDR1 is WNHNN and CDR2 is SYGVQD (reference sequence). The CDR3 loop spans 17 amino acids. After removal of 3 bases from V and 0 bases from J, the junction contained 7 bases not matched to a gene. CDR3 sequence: CASSDPREGSSYNEQFF. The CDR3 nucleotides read TGCGCCAGCAGTGACCCCCGGGAGGGAAGCTCCTACAATGAGCAGTTCTTC.